Presented here are 27 T cell receptor beta chains from one specimen sequenced in a study of shared clonotypes between healthy human individuals. Sequenced by immunoSEQ multiplex PCR; TCRdb stores in-frame clones only, minus some. The table shows about 2,500,000 clones, with 85% to 95% occurring only once. Material: naive CD4+ T cells sorted from blood. The subset here: CD45RA+ positively selected. The origin of the receptors is a man younger than 35 in good health.

The chain couples TRBV7-8 to TRBJ1-1; D may be TRBD1 (5 bases). Germline V gene sequence: CDR1 SGHVS, CDR2 FQNEAQ. The CDR3 is 14 amino acids. The V end lost 1 base, the J end lost 1 base, and 7 bases lay between the germline ends. CDR3 coding DNA: TGTGCCAGCAGCTTAGGAGGGGAGAACACTGAAGCTTTCTTT. It encodes CASSLGGENTEAFF.

The chain couples TRBV19 to TRBJ1-1; D is ambiguous. The CDR3 consists of 13 residues. V was clipped by 0 bases and J by 11 bases, with 13 bases between them. Per germline, CDR1 LNHDA and CDR2 SQIVND (reference sequence). The CDR3 DNA reads TGTGCCAGTAGTATAGATCTACCGAGGATGGCTTTCTTT. As protein: CASSIDLPRMAFF.

The count of this clone is one. The chain couples TRBV2 to TRBJ2-3; 7 nucleotides align to TRBD2. Germline-derived CDR1 and CDR2 are SNHLY and FYNNEI. CDR3 size: 12 residues. V gave up 5 bases and J gave up 6 bases; unmatched junction bases: 2. In nucleotides, the CDR3 is TGTGCCAGCAGTTCACTAGCGGATACGCAGTATTTT. As protein: CASSSLADTQYF.

The V and J genes are TRBV4-3 and TRBJ2-3; 7 bases line up with TRBD2. The germline CDR1 and CDR2 sequences are LGHNA and YSLEER. The CDR3 is 18 residues long. V trimming: 0 bases; J trimming: 1 base; junction bases outside the gene matches: 10. The CDR3 nucleotides read TGCGCCAGCAGCCAAGATGCGGCGGCGGGAGTGGGCACAGATACGCAGTATTTT. Its translation: CASSQDAAAGVGTDTQYF.

The rearrangement joins TRBV6-1 to TRBJ2-7; TRBD1 agrees at 7 bases. This CDR3 comprises 15 residues. The ends lost 6 bases at V and 0 bases at J; junction bases unmatched: 8. CDR1 is MNHNS, CDR2 SASEGT, per germline. The CDR3 sequence: CASSQGQINSYEQYF. CDR3 nucleotide sequence: TGTGCCAGCAGCCAGGGACAGATTAACTCCTACGAGCAGTACTTC.

This chain connects TRBV7-2 to TRBJ1-2, with 10 bases lining up with TRBD1. This CDR3 comprises 15 residues. The germline V gene has CDR1 SGHTA and CDR2 FQGNSA. J gave up 4 bases and V 2 bases, and 4 bases lay outside the gene matches. The CDR3 here is CASSLQTGGAYGYTF. CDR3 DNA: TGTGCCAGCAGCTTACAGACAGGGGGCGCCTATGGCTACACCTTC.

The V call is TRBV4-1, the J call TRBJ2-5; TRBD2 matches at 13 bases. Germline values: CDR1 MGHRA, CDR2 YSYEKL. V was pared by 1 base and J by 5 bases, with 7 bases of the junction left unmatched. The CDR3 totals 17 residues. The CDR3 loop reads CASSQGLAGGQGETQYF. In DNA form, the CDR3 reads TGCGCCAGCAGCCAAGGACTAGCGGGAGGACAGGGGGAGACCCAGTACTTC.

About this clone: Other DNA sequences in the same sample also yield this CDR3. The gene calls are TRBV2 and TRBJ2-6; TRBD2 might be the D (5 bases). Trimming pared 6 bases from V and 2 bases from J, leaving 8 bases between. Per the germline V gene, CDR1 is SNHLY and CDR2 is FYNNEI. CDR3 length: 14 residues. This chain's CDR3 is CASRAGAGANVLTF. CDR3 nucleotides: TGTGCCAGCAGGGCCGGGGCTGGGGCCAACGTCCTGACTTTC.

This chain links TRBV30 with TRBJ1-2; D is unresolved. Trimming pared 1 base from V and 8 bases from J, leaving 20 bases between. Germline V gives CDR1 GTSNPN, CDR2 SVGIG (reference sequence). The CDR3 loop spans 15 amino acids. The CDR3: CAWSALWGEPGGYTF. CDR3 DNA sequence: TGTGCCTGGAGTGCATTGTGGGGAGAACCGGGGGGCTACACCTTC.

This sequence joins TRBV7-2 and TRBJ1-3, with a tentative D call TRBD1 (5 bases). Trimming took 5 bases from V and 0 from J, leaving 14 bases between them. Germline V gene sequence: CDR1 SGHTA, CDR2 FQGNSA. The CDR3 has 16 residues. The CDR3 region is CASSQRRGLSGNTIYF. In DNA, the CDR3 is TGTGCCAGCAGCCAACGACGGGGCCTCTCTGGAAACACCATATATTTT.

The V and J genes are TRBV4-1 and TRBJ2-3; 8 bases are shared with TRBD2. V was clipped by 5 bases and J by 0 bases; unmatched bases: 1. CDR1 MGHRA and CDR2 YSYEKL come from the germline V gene. The CDR3 consists of 14 residues. The CDR3 reads CASSLAGSTDTQYF. CDR3 coding DNA: TGCGCCAGCAGCTTAGCGGGAAGCACAGATACGCAGTATTTT.

This chain connects TRBV5-3 to TRBJ1-1, with a tentative D call TRBD1 (6 bases). TRBV5-3 counts as an open reading frame of uncertain function. CDR3 size: 15 residues. V lost 4 bases and J 4 bases, leaving 17 bases between the germline ends. CDR3 sequence: CARSLLGGAGTEAFF. CDR3 DNA: TGTGCCAGAAGCCTTCTGGGGGGCGCGGGCACTGAAGCTTTCTTT.

The V call is TRBV28, the J call TRBJ1-6, with TRBD1 identical over 8 bases. CDR1 MDHEN and CDR2 SYDVKM come from the germline V gene. There are 15 residues in the CDR3. J was trimmed by 7 bases and V by 5 bases; bases with no gene match: 7. DNA for the CDR3: TGTGCCAGCAGTCCCTCGGACAGGGTCAATTCACCCCTCCACTTT. Amino acid sequence: CASSPSDRVNSPLHF.

The rearrangement uses TRBV10-1 and TRBJ2-3; D possibly corresponds to TRBD2 (7 bases). Germline CDR1 and CDR2: WNHNN and SYGVQD (reference sequence). Between the trimmed V and J ends, which lost 8 bases and 4 bases, there was a span of 19 bases. The CDR3 loop spans 15 amino acids. The CDR3 sequence is CASARGEAGADTQYF. In DNA form, the CDR3 reads TGCGCCAGCGCGAGGGGGGAGGCGGGAGCAGATACGCAGTATTTT.

The V gene is TRBV28, the J gene TRBJ1-2; 7 bases agree with TRBD1. Germline CDR1 reads MDHEN; CDR2 reads SYDVKM. CDR3 length: 16 residues. Trimming at V came to 5 bases and at J to 4 bases, leaving 13 bases not matched to a gene. In DNA form, the CDR3 reads TGTGCCAGCAGTAAGCTCCAGGGGGGTTCGGGCTATGGCTACACCTTC. It encodes CASSKLQGGSGYGYTF.

In its sample, this clone was seen a few times. This chain uses TRBV7-2 with TRBJ1-6, with 8 positions matching TRBD1. The CDR3 runs 15 residues. V trimming: 3 bases; J trimming: 10 bases; junction bases outside the gene matches: 8. Germline V gene sequence: CDR1 SGHTA, CDR2 FQGNSA. CDR3 in amino acids: CASSFKGQGLSPLHF. CDR3 nucleotide sequence: TGTGCCAGCAGCTTTAAAGGACAGGGACTCTCACCCCTCCACTTT.

The genes are TRBV18 and TRBJ2-7; TRBD1 aligns across 10 bases. This CDR3 comprises 15 residues. Germline V gene sequence: CDR1 KGHSH, CDR2 LQKENI. J was trimmed by 1 base and V by 6 bases; bases with no gene match: 6. CDR3 residues: CASSRDRGLSYEQYF. CDR3 nucleotide sequence: TGTGCCAGCTCGCGCGACAGGGGGCTATCCTACGAGCAGTACTTC.

The chain employs TRBV27 and TRBJ2-5; D may match TRBD1 or TRBD2 (5 bases each). The DNA end is more similar to TRBJ2-7, so the J call may be wrong. The CDR3 runs 15 residues. Germline CDR1 is MNHEY and CDR2 is SMNVEV (reference sequence). CDR3 coding DNA: TGTGCCAGCAGTCCCTGGGACCGGAGCTCCTACGAGCAGTACTTC. It specifies CASSPWDRSSYEQYF.

J is TRBJ1-1 and V is TRBV15; D not certain. Germline CDR1 reads LNHNV; CDR2 reads YYDKDF (reference sequence). V lost 5 bases to trimming and J lost 1 base, with 2 bases between them. The CDR3 sequence is 11 residues long. The CDR3 nucleotides read TGTGCCACCAGCGAGAACACTGAAGCTTTCTTT. This sequence encodes CATSENTEAFF.

This chain joins TRBV11-2 and TRBJ2-2; 12 bases line up with TRBD2. Losses at the gene ends were 5 bases for V and 5 bases for J; bases not matched to a gene: 9. Germline CDR1 is SGHAT and CDR2 is FQNNGV. The CDR3 loop spans 17 amino acids. CDR3 loop: CASSPASGGAGTGELFF. In DNA, the CDR3 is TGTGCCAGCAGCCCGGCTAGCGGGGGGGCTGGTACCGGGGAGCTGTTTTTT.

The gene calls are TRBV7-2 and TRBJ2-1; a possible D gene is TRBD2 (6 bases). Looked up from germline, CDR1 is SGHTA and CDR2 is FQGNSA. V lost 7 bases and J lost 13, with 20 bases in between. The CDR3 is 13 amino acids. CDR3 protein: CASTLTFSGGQFF. CDR3 nucleotide sequence: TGTGCCAGCACCCTCACTTTTAGCGGTGGCCAGTTCTTC.

CDR3 sequence (DNA): TGTGCCAGCAGCCCTGGACTGAACACCGGGGAGCTGTTTTTT. Its protein is CASSPGLNTGELFF. V usage is TRBV7-2 and J usage is TRBJ2-2; perhaps TRBD2 as D (5 bases). The CDR3 covers 14 residues. The V gene's germline CDR1 is SGHTA and CDR2 FQGNSA. The germline V and J ends were trimmed by 5 bases and 1 base, with 8 bases remaining between them.

The V and J genes are TRBV4-1 and TRBJ2-7; TRBD2 might be the D (7 bases). This CDR3 is built from 16 residues. With 3 bases removed from V and 2 bases from J, the gap between germline ends came to 17 bases. The germline CDR1 and CDR2 sequences are MGHRA and YSYEKL. The DNA for the CDR3 is TGCGCCAGCAGCCACTTTACAGGGACTAAAACCTACGAGCAGTACTTC. Its translation is CASSHFTGTKTYEQYF.

The gene calls are TRBV6-6 and TRBJ1-1; no firm D call. CDR3 size: 14 residues. CDR1 is MNHNY and CDR2 is SVGAGI in the germline V gene (reference sequence). The germline V and J ends were trimmed by 0 bases and 1 base, with 6 bases remaining between them. CDR3 DNA: TGTGCCAGCAGTTACTCGCGGGAGAACACTGAAGCTTTCTTT. Its protein is CASSYSRENTEAFF.

This chain links TRBV7-8 with TRBJ1-1; 9 nucleotides line up with TRBD1. The V gene end was trimmed by 1 base and the J gene end by 11 bases; junction bases not matched to a gene: 11. The CDR3 has 15 residues. Germline CDR1 reads SGHVS; CDR2 reads FQNEAQ. The CDR3 loop reads CASSLGGQGMGEAFF. The CDR3 DNA reads as TGTGCCAGCAGCTTAGGCGGACAGGGGATGGGTGAGGCTTTCTTT.

The chain couples TRBV9 to TRBJ2-7, with D perhaps TRBD2 (5 bases). Trimming shortened V by 4 bases and J by 0 bases, and 14 bases separated the two germline ends. CDR3 length: 15 amino acids. CDR1 is SGDLS, CDR2 YYNGEE, per germline. The DNA of the CDR3 is TGTGCCAGCAGCCCTTCGGGGTCCTCCTCCTACGAGCAGTACTTC. Encoded protein: CASSPSGSSSYEQYF.

This clone was counted a few times. This specimen includes other DNA sequences encoding the same CDR3. This chain connects TRBV5-1 to TRBJ2-2; no clear D. This CDR3 spans 13 amino acids. Trimming shortened V by 2 bases and J by 1 base, and 3 bases separated the two germline ends. Germline CDR1 SGHRS, CDR2 YFSETQ. CDR3 amino acids: CASSFQNTGELFF. In DNA form, the CDR3 reads TGCGCCAGCAGCTTCCAGAACACCGGGGAGCTGTTTTTT.